This T cell receptor (beta chain) was captured in a study of CD8+CD57+ T cells in acquired aplastic anemia (dated by TCRdb to between 2018 and 2020). Study-level background: Extracted DNA from sorted CD4+ and CD8+ cells averaged approximately 3 ug, ranging from 0.2 to 27.4 ug. A CD8+CD57+ expansion meant a frequency higher than the mean frequency seen in healthy subjects. General study outcomes and caveats: Although roughly 29 CD8+ CDR3 sequences were shared by patients and controls, these sequences appeared highly expressed in patients and within the immunodominant clones of patients. Patients and healthy controls showed no significant difference in CD8+ Simpson's diversity (P=0.060).

Expansion of CD8+CD57+ cells had been shown by flow cytometry in the patients chosen for sequencing. Every patient had a diagnosis of severe acquired aplastic anemia based on International Study of Aplastic Anemia and Agranulocytosis and Camitta criteria. No patient had received any therapy when blood was sampled. In the study, sorted CD4+ and CD8+ blood T cells from patients with severe aplastic anemia and from healthy subjects underwent deep sequencing of TCR repertoires. Patients were enrolled in the USA under clinicaltrials.gov protocols 00001620, 01623167, 00001397, 00071045, 00081523 and 00961064. Ficoll-Paque density gradient centrifugation was used to isolate peripheral blood mononuclear cells. Before DNA extraction, CD4+ and CD8+ T cells were sorted by FACS or by magnetic beads. Genomic DNA served as template for TCR beta VDJ combination and CDR3 sequence profiling. TCR repertoire sequencing was run on an Illumina HiSeq 2000. As for the original processing: TRBV/TRBJ rearrangement plots, CDR3 size and DJ length profiles, and Simpson's diversity index were used to evaluate the repertoires. The most abundant DNA sequence in the deep sequencing data was defined as the immunodominant clone. CDR3 amino acid sequences were checked for sharing between subjects and were compared against published repertoires and the VDJdb database. TCRdb cleaned the public reads at Q25 with fastp, built clones with MiXCR and kept in-frame beta chains. Identical CDR3 proteins give one entry, which carries the most common genes and DNA. Here the V and J calls rest on TCRdb's processing, not on the authors' analysis. The sample data list about 180,000 distinct CDR3 sequences, and less than 50% of these were observed just once. Jointly, the top ten make up roughly 13% of the sample.

To note about this clonotype: The clone's antigen remains unknown. Per-nucleotide qualities are absent, and no much larger clonotype sits a single base away.

V is reduced by 5 bases and J by 4 bases, leaving a spacing of 11 bases between them. From the cysteine through the phenylalanine, the CDR3 covers 13 amino acids. The DNA shown is the 39-base CDR3, in frame from base 1. The germline V gene (reference sequence) supplies CDR1 DFQATT and CDR2 SNEGSKA. This TCR was recovered from a human donor with aplastic anemia. The receptor chain draws on TRBV20-1 and TRBJ1-4, with the identity of the D gene unclear. Sequenced input: sorted CD4+, CD8+, or CD8+CD57+ T cells (not recorded which) from PBMCs. For the CDR3, the sequence is CSAYRLVNEKLFF. The base sequence is TGCAGTGCTTACCGATTGGTTAATGAAAAACTGTTTTTT.